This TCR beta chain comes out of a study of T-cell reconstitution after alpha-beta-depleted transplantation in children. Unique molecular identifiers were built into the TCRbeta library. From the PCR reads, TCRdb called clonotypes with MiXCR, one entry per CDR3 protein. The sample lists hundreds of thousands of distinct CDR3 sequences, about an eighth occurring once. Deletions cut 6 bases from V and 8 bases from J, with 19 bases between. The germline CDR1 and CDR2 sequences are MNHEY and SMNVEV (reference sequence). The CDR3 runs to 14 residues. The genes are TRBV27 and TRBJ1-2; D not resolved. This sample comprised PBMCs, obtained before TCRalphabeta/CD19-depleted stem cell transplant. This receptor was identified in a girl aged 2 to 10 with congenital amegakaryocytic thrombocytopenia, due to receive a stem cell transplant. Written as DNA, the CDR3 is TGTGCCAGCAGCCCCGGTCGCAGTTTGGGGGGCTACACCTTC. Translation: CASSPGRSLGGYTF.